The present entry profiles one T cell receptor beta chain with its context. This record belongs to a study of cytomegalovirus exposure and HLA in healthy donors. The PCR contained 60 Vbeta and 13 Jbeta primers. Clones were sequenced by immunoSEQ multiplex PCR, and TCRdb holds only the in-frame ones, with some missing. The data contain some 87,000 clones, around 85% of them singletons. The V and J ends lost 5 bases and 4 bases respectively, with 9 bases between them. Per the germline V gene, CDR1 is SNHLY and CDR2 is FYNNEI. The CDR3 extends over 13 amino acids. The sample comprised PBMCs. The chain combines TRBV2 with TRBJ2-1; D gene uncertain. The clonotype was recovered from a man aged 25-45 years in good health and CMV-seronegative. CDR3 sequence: CASSTELYNEQFF. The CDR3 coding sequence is TGTGCCAGCAGTACAGAATTATACAATGAGCAGTTCTTC.